The next 23 T cell receptor beta chains were all read from a single sample in a study of cytomegalovirus exposure and HLA in healthy donors. Libraries were prepared by immunoSEQ multiplex PCR; TCRdb keeps only in-frame clonotypes and omits some of them. The sample holds some 79,000 clones, roughly 94% seen once. The material sequenced was PBMCs. Receptors originate from a young woman in good health and CMV-seropositive.

The rearrangement uses TRBV2 and TRBJ2-1, with 11 bases fitting TRBD2. J gave up 6 bases and V 6 bases, and 13 bases lay outside the gene matches. CDR3 size: 17 residues. CDR1 is SNHLY, CDR2 FYNNEI, per germline. The CDR3: CASRGTSGRFGGNEQFF. The CDR3 bases are TGTGCCAGCAGGGGGACTAGCGGACGCTTCGGAGGCAATGAGCAGTTCTTC.

The rearrangement links TRBV6-6 to TRBJ1-1; TRBD1 aligns across 7 bases. After removal of 4 bases from V and 3 bases from J, the junction contained 5 bases not matched to a gene. Germline V gives CDR1 MNHNY, CDR2 SVGAGI (reference sequence). There are 14 residues in the CDR3. As DNA, the CDR3 is TGTGCCAGCAGTTCCGCACAGGGGTACACTGAAGCTTTCTTT. This encodes CASSSAQGYTEAFF.

This clone was seen just once. The CDR3 DNA is TGTGCCAGCAGCTTGTTGCAGGGAACAGATACGCAGTATTTT. It translates to CASSLLQGTDTQYF. This chain uses TRBV5-6 with TRBJ2-3, with a weak D call TRBD1 (5 bases). The germline V and J ends were trimmed by 1 base and 3 bases, with 9 bases remaining between them. Germline-derived CDR1 and CDR2 are SGHDT and YYEEEE. CDR3 length: 14 residues.

The V and J genes are TRBV19 and TRBJ1-1, with 11 bases fitting TRBD1. V lost 10 bases, J lost 3 bases, and 7 bases stayed unmatched. The CDR3 is 14 residues long. Germline V gene sequence: CDR1 LNHDA, CDR2 SQIVND (reference sequence). CDR3 sequence (DNA): TGTGCCACCGGACAGGGGGCTCGGGACACTGAAGCTTTCTTT. This encodes CATGQGARDTEAFF.

The CDR3 DNA reads TGTGCCAGTAGTATGCGTCGGGGTAGCAATCAGCCCCAGCATTTT. It encodes CASSMRRGSNQPQHF. This rearrangement joins TRBV19 to TRBJ1-5, with D uncertain. Per germline, CDR1 LNHDA and CDR2 SQIVND (reference sequence). The CDR3 sequence is 15 residues long. Trimming took 3 bases from V and 0 from J, leaving 9 bases between them.

This clone appeared a few times. The chain carries TRBV25-1 and TRBJ2-7, with D possibly TRBD2 on 6 matching bases. The V end lost 1 base, the J end lost 6 bases, and 16 bases lay between the germline ends. The germline V gene encodes CDR1 MGHDK and CDR2 SYGVNS. The CDR3 runs 15 residues. The CDR3 DNA is TGTGCCAGCAGTGAATCGGTTCCCGGGGGAGGCGAGCAGTACTTC. Its translation: CASSESVPGGGEQYF.

The J gene is TRBJ2-1, the V gene TRBV5-4; TRBD1 agrees at 10 bases. V lost 0 bases, J lost 6 bases, and 3 bases stayed unmatched. The germline CDR1 and CDR2 sequences are SGHNT and YYREEE (reference sequence). The CDR3 spans 15 residues. CDR3 region: CASSLAGQGVNEQFF. DNA for the CDR3: TGTGCCAGCAGCTTGGCCGGACAGGGGGTCAATGAGCAGTTCTTC.

The chain uses TRBV9 and TRBJ1-1, with 7 bases aligning to TRBD1. J gave up 5 bases and V 0 bases, and 7 bases lay outside the gene matches. The CDR3 runs to 15 residues. Germline CDR1 and CDR2: SGDLS and YYNGEE. Here the CDR3 reads CASSVAEGASTEAFF. Here the CDR3 DNA reads TGTGCCAGCAGCGTAGCAGAGGGGGCATCGACTGAAGCTTTCTTT.

J is TRBJ2-3 and V is TRBV19, with D possibly TRBD1 on 5 matching bases. The CDR3 runs 15 residues. Germline CDR1 LNHDA, CDR2 SQIVND (reference sequence). V lost 3 bases to trimming and J lost 3 bases, with 13 bases between them. This CDR3 reads CASSIRGRSTDTQYF. The CDR3 DNA follows: TGTGCCAGTAGTATTAGGGGCAGGTCAACAGATACGCAGTATTTT. Drawing the rest from reference TRBV19 and TRBJ2-3, the complete variable domain is DGGITQSPKYLFRKEGQNVTLSCEQNLNHDAMYWYRQDPGQGLRLIYYSQIVNDFQKGDIAEGYSVSREKKESFPLTVTSAQKNPTAFYLCASSIRGRSTDTQYFGPGTRLTVL.

The CDR3 is CASSWEGGTDTQYF. The CDR3 DNA is TGTGCCAGCAGCTGGGAGGGGGGCACAGATACGCAGTATTTT. This sequence joins TRBV7-9 and TRBJ2-3, with D possibly being TRBD2 (7 bases). This CDR3 is 14 amino acids long. Germline-derived CDR1 and CDR2 are SEHNR and FQNEAQ (reference sequence). V was clipped by 4 bases and J by 1 base, with 9 bases between them.

The chain has TRBV11-2 and TRBJ2-1; D possibly corresponds to TRBD2 (6 bases). Trimming stripped 1 base from V and 8 bases from J, with 18 bases between. Per germline, CDR1 SGHAT and CDR2 FQNNGV. There are 16 residues in the CDR3. Here the CDR3 reads CASSLGGLRAGYEQFF. CDR3 coding DNA: TGTGCCAGCAGCTTAGGTGGCCTGAGGGCGGGATATGAGCAGTTCTTC. Together with reference TRBV11-2 and TRBJ2-1, the CDR3 gives the full variable domain: EAGVAQSPRYKIIEKRQSVAFWCNPISGHATLYWYQQILGQGPKLLIQFQNNGVVDDSQLPKDRFSAERLKGVDSTLKIQPAKLEDSAVYLCASSLGGLRAGYEQFFGPGTRLTVL.

The rearrangement joins TRBV9 to TRBJ1-3; a possible D gene is TRBD1 (6 bases). Trimming pared 4 bases from V and 0 bases from J, leaving 8 bases between. From germline, CDR1 is SGDLS and CDR2 YYNGEE. CDR3 length: 14 residues. The CDR3 bases are TGTGCCAGCAGCAGGGACAACTCTGGAAACACCATATATTTT. Amino acids: CASSRDNSGNTIYF.

The rearrangement uses TRBV4-1 and TRBJ2-7; 7 bases are shared with TRBD2. V dropped 1 base and J dropped 6; count of bases not matched to a gene: 3. Germline V gene data show CDR1 as MGHRA and CDR2 as YSYEKL. The CDR3 covers 13 residues. The CDR3 bases are TGCGCCAGCAGCCAAGCGGGGGGACCCGAGCAGTACTTC. This gives the protein CASSQAGGPEQYF.

This chain joins TRBV19 and TRBJ1-4, with TRBD1 as a possible D gene (6 bases). Trimming took 6 bases from V and 8 from J, leaving 16 bases between them. The germline V gene has CDR1 LNHDA and CDR2 SQIVND (reference sequence). The CDR3 spans 14 residues. The CDR3, as DNA: TGTGCCAGTAGAACGACAGGTTCAATGGAAAAACTGTTTTTT. As protein: CASRTTGSMEKLFF.

The gene calls are TRBV14 and TRBJ2-7; 8 positions agree with TRBD1. V lost 2 bases, J lost 1 base, and 4 bases stayed unmatched. CDR3 length: 15 amino acids. The germline V gene encodes CDR1 SGHDN and CDR2 FVKESK. The CDR3 coding sequence is TGTGCCAGCAGCCAACAGGGGGCAACATCCTACGAGCAGTACTTC. As protein: CASSQQGATSYEQYF.

The chain recombines TRBV5-1 with TRBJ2-5; tentative D call: TRBD1 (6 bases). The CDR3 is made up of 14 amino acids. The V end lost 7 bases, the J end lost 2 bases, and 15 bases lay between the germline ends. The germline gives CDR1 SGHRS, CDR2 YFSETQ. CDR3 in amino acids: CASGSQGRQETQYF. The DNA of the CDR3 is TGCGCCAGCGGGTCCCAGGGGAGACAAGAGACCCAGTACTTC.

The gene calls are TRBV7-2 and TRBJ2-3; D unclear. Germline CDR1 reads SGHTA; CDR2 reads FQGNSA. CDR3 length equals 13 residues. Trimming removed 1 base at V and 4 bases at J, with 6 bases between. The CDR3 spells CASSLVGPDTQYF. The CDR3, as DNA: TGTGCCAGCAGCTTAGTTGGGCCAGATACGCAGTATTTT.

This sequence joins TRBV11-2 and TRBJ2-1, with 11 bases aligning to TRBD2. Losses at the gene ends were 9 bases for V and 3 bases for J; bases not matched to a gene: 4. CDR1 and CDR2 (germline): SGHAT, FQNNGV. The CDR3 runs to 14 residues. CDR3 sequence (DNA): TGTGCCAGTTCTGGACTAGCGGGCTACAATGAGCAGTTCTTC. Protein sequence: CASSGLAGYNEQFF.

The chain uses TRBV4-1 and TRBJ2-7, with a possible D match to TRBD1 (5 bases). Trimming cost V 1 base and J 0 bases, with 13 bases left between them. The CDR3 is made up of 16 amino acids. Per the germline V gene, CDR1 is MGHRA and CDR2 is YSYEKL. This CDR3 is CASSQAGIKLSYEQYF. Here the CDR3 DNA reads TGCGCCAGCAGCCAAGCAGGGATCAAACTCTCCTACGAGCAGTACTTC.

The chain recombines TRBV10-3 with TRBJ2-3, with 10 bases that match TRBD2. Germline lookup yields CDR1 ENHRY and CDR2 SYGVKD. The CDR3 covers 16 residues. J lost 0 bases, V lost 4 bases, and 4 bases had no gene match. The CDR3, as DNA: TGTGCCATCAGTGGGAAACTAGCGGGGAGCACAGATACGCAGTATTTT. Protein: CAISGKLAGSTDTQYF.

The chain has TRBV5-1 and TRBJ2-5; 12 bases align to TRBD1. CDR1 and CDR2 from the germline V gene are SGHRS and YFSETQ. The CDR3 covers 17 residues. V was clipped by 5 bases and J by 6 bases; unmatched bases: 14. This chain's CDR3 is CASRTSRDRGPVKTQYF. DNA for the CDR3: TGCGCCAGCAGAACCAGCCGGGACAGGGGGCCAGTCAAGACCCAGTACTTC. Full variable domain (missing parts from reference TRBV5-1 and TRBJ2-5): KAGVTQTPRYLIKTRGQQVTLSCSPISGHRSVSWYQQTPGQGLQFLFEYFSETQRNKGNFPGRFSGRQFSNSRSEMNVSTLELGDSALYLCASRTSRDRGPVKTQYFGPGTRLLVL.

This clone is a singleton in its sample. The gene calls are TRBV18 and TRBJ1-3; D ambiguous. This CDR3 spans 16 amino acids. Between the trimmed V and J ends, which lost 3 bases and 0 bases, there was a span of 12 bases. Germline lookup yields CDR1 KGHSH and CDR2 LQKENI. The CDR3 nucleotides read TGTGCCAGCTCACCTGTACAAATTGCCTCTGGAAACACCATATATTTT. This codes for CASSPVQIASGNTIYF.

The V call is TRBV28, the J call TRBJ1-5, with TRBD1 as a possible D gene (6 bases). V lost 6 bases and J 0 bases, leaving 12 bases between the germline ends. The CDR3 covers 15 residues. Germline V gene sequence: CDR1 MDHEN, CDR2 SYDVKM. The CDR3 bases are TGTGCCAGCAGGGCGGACAGCTATAGCAATCAGCCCCAGCATTTT. Amino acid sequence: CASRADSYSNQPQHF.